Listed here are 11 T cell receptor beta chains from one sample, sequenced in a study of T cells after yellow fever vaccination. TCRdb independently ran MiXCR on the 5' RACE reads; one entry per CDR3 protein. Among 230,000 or so distinct CDR3 sequences listed, around 6.7% were seen once. Sequenced here: CD4+ T cells sorted from PBMCs, sampled on the day of the yellow fever booster vaccination. These receptors all come from a man younger than 40 who received the YFV17D yellow fever vaccine.

The chain has TRBV5-4 and TRBJ2-1; 7 positions match TRBD1. V shed 5 bases and J 6 bases; nucleotides not matched to a gene: 11. CDR1 and CDR2 (germline): SGHNT, YYREEE (reference sequence). The CDR3 contains 15 residues. The CDR3 is CASRDPGQTPNEQFF. The CDR3 DNA sequence: TGTGCCAGCAGAGACCCGGGACAGACTCCCAATGAGCAGTTCTTC. The full variable domain, its missing parts supplied by reference TRBV5-4 and TRBJ2-1, is ETGVTQSPTHLIKTRGQQVTLRCSSQSGHNTVSWYQQALGQGPQFIFQYYREEENGRGNFPPRFSGLQFPNYSSELNVNALELDDSALYLCASRDPGQTPNEQFFGPGTRLTVL.

This clonotype was observed a handful of times. The chain is built from TRBV28 and TRBJ2-4; 9 bases are a match to TRBD1. V dropped 7 bases and J dropped 7; count of bases not matched to a gene: 8. The CDR3 is 14 amino acids. Germline V lookup: CDR1 MDHEN, CDR2 SYDVKM. CDR3 protein: CASTDSGQGNIQYF. DNA of the CDR3: TGTGCCAGCACCGATTCAGGACAGGGGAACATTCAGTACTTC.

J is TRBJ1-5 and V is TRBV20-1; TRBD1 aligns across 7 bases. V lost 0 bases to trimming and J lost 7 bases; unmatched junction nucleotides: 9. In germline, CDR1 is DFQATT, CDR2 SNEGSKA (reference sequence). The CDR3 extends over 15 amino acids. The CDR3, as DNA: TGCAGTGCTAGAGAAATGACAGGGAGTTGGCAGCCCCAGCATTTT. This translates into CSAREMTGSWQPQHF.

To note about this clonotype: At one end the junction does not follow the germline gene, possibly because of a read error. The V and J genes are TRBV29-1 and TRBJ2-7, with a tentative D call TRBD1 (6 bases). This CDR3 contains 10 residues. From germline, CDR1 is SQVTM and CDR2 ANQGSEA. CDR3 protein: CSVGLDSESF. The CDR3 bases are TGCAGCGTTGGATTGGACAGTGAGAGCTTC.

This clonotype was found many times. CDR3 loop: CAISDRGRGTTDTQYF. In nucleotides, the CDR3 is TGTGCCATCAGTGACCGGGGCAGGGGAACCACAGATACGCAGTATTTT. The V call is TRBV10-3, the J call TRBJ2-3; TRBD1 might be the D (6 bases). This CDR3 has 16 amino acids. V was shortened by 3 bases and J by 2 bases, with 15 bases between the two germline ends. The germline V gene has CDR1 ENHRY and CDR2 SYGVKD.

This clonotype has a count of ten or more. The chain recombines TRBV7-2 with TRBJ2-7, with 8 nucleotides matching TRBD2. The CDR3 covers 15 residues. Looked up from germline, CDR1 is SGHTA and CDR2 is FQGNSA. After removal of 2 bases from V and 5 bases from J, the junction contained 8 bases not matched to a gene. The CDR3 protein is CASSLSSGSFNEQYF. The DNA of the CDR3 is TGTGCCAGCAGCTTAAGCAGCGGGAGTTTCAACGAGCAGTACTTC. The whole variable domain, remainder taken from reference TRBV7-2 and TRBJ2-7, is GAGVSQSPSNKVTEKGKDVELRCDPISGHTALYWYRQSLGQGLEFLIYFQGNSAPDKSGLPSDRFSAERTGGSVSTLTIQRTQQEDSAVYLCASSLSSGSFNEQYFGPGTRLTVT.

This clonotype was counted ten times or more. V usage is TRBV4-3 and J usage is TRBJ2-1, with 7 bases fitting TRBD2. The J segment lost 9 bases and the V segment lost 3 bases, leaving 14 bases of the junction unmatched. Germline assignment: CDR1 LGHNA and CDR2 YSLEER. The CDR3 consists of 16 residues. CDR3 in DNA: TGCGCCAGCAGCCAGGACGTGGGGAGGGAGGGGCGTGAGCAGTTCTTC. It specifies CASSQDVGREGREQFF.

This clonotype showed up just a few times. The rearrangement links TRBV11-2 to TRBJ2-3; 12 nucleotides match TRBD2. CDR3 length equals 18 residues. V dropped 5 bases and J dropped 4; count of bases not matched to a gene: 13. Looked up from germline, CDR1 is SGHAT and CDR2 is FQNNGV. The CDR3 sequence: CASSRRLAGVAVPDTQYF. CDR3 DNA sequence: TGTGCCAGCAGCCGGAGACTAGCGGGAGTCGCAGTACCAGATACGCAGTATTTT.

This clonotype has more than one count but fewer than ten. The rearrangement links TRBV20-1 to TRBJ2-1; D remains ambiguous. This CDR3 region has 17 residues. The germline CDR1 and CDR2 sequences are DFQATT and SNEGSKA (reference sequence). Trimming took off 0 bases at V and 3 bases at J, with 18 bases between the two ends. The CDR3 loop is CSARDSRRSPIYNEQFF. The CDR3, as DNA: TGCAGTGCTAGAGATAGTCGGCGCTCACCCATCTACAATGAGCAGTTCTTC.

The chain combines TRBV5-4 with TRBJ2-3; TRBD1 agrees at 7 bases. V lost 2 bases to trimming and J lost 2 bases; unmatched junction nucleotides: 5. Germline assignment: CDR1 SGHNT and CDR2 YYREEE (reference sequence). There are 15 residues in the CDR3. The CDR3 sequence: CASSLKTGSTDTQYF. The CDR3 DNA follows: TGTGCCAGCAGCTTAAAGACAGGGTCCACAGATACGCAGTATTTT. The full variable domain, completed using reference TRBV5-4 and TRBJ2-3, is ETGVTQSPTHLIKTRGQQVTLRCSSQSGHNTVSWYQQALGQGPQFIFQYYREEENGRGNFPPRFSGLQFPNYSSELNVNALELDDSALYLCASSLKTGSTDTQYFGPGTRLTVL.

The chain couples TRBV6-1 to TRBJ2-3, with D perhaps matching TRBD1 or TRBD2 (6 bases each). V dropped 7 bases and J dropped 6 bases, with 14 bases sitting between them. The CDR3 contains 13 residues. CDR1 is MNHNS and CDR2 is SASEGT in the germline V gene. The CDR3 region is CASMGPGADTQYF. CDR3 nucleotides: TGTGCCAGCATGGGTCCGGGGGCGGATACGCAGTATTTT.